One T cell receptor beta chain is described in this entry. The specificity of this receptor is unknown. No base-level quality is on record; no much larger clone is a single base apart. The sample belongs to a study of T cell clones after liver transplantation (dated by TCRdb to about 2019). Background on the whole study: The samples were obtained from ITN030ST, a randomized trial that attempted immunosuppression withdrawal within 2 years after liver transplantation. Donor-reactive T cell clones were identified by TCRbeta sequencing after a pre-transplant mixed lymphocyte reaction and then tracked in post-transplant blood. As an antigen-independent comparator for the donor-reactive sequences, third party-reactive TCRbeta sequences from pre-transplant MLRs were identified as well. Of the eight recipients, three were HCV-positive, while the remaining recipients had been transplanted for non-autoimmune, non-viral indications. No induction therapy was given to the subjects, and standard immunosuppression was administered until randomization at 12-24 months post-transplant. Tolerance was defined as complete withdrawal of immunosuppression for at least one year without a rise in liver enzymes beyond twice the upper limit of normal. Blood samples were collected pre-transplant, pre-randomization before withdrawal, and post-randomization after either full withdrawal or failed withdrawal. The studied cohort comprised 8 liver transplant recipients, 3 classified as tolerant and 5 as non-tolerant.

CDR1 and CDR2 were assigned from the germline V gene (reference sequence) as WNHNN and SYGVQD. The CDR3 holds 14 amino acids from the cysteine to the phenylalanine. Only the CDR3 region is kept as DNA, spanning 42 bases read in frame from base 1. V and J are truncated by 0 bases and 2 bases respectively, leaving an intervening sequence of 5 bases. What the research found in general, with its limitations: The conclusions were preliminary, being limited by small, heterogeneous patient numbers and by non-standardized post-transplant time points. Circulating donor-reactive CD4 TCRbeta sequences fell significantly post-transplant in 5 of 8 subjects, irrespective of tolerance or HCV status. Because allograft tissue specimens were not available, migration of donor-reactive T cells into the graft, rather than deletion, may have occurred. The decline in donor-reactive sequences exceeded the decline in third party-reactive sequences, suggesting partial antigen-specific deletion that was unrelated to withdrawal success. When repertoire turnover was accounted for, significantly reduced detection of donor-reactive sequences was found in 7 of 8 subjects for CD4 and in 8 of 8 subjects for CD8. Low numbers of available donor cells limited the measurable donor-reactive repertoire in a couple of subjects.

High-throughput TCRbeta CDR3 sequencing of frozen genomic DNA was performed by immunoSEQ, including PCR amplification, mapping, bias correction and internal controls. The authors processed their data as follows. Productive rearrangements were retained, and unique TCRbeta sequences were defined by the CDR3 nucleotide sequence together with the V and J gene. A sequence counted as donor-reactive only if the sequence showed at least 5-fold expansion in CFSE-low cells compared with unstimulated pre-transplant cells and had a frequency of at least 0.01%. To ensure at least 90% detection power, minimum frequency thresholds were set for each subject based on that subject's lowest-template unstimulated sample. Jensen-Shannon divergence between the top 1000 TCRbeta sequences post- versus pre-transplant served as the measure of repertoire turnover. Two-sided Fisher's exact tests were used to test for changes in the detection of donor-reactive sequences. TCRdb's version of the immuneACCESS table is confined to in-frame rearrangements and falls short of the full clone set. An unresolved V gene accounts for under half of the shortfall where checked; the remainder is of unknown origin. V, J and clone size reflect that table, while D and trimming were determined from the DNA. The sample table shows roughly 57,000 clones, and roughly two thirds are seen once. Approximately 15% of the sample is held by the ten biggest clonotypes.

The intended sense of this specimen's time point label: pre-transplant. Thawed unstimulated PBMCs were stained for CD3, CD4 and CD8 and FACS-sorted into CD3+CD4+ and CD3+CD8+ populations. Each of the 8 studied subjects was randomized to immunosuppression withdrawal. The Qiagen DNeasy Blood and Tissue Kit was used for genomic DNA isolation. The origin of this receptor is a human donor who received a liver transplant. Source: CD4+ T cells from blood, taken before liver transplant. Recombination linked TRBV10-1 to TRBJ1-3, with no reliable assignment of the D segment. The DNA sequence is TGCGCCAGCAGTGAGTCGTCAGCTGGAAACACCATATATTTT. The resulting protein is CASSESSAGNTIYF.